This TCR beta chain was captured in a study of shared clonotypes between healthy human individuals. Per germline, CDR1 LNHDA and CDR2 SQIVND (reference sequence). The CDR3 is made up of 15 amino acids. V was cut by 4 bases and J by 1 base, with 11 bases left in between. Profiling relied on immunoSEQ multiplex PCR, and the TCRdb table lists in-frame clones only, not all of them. The sample has approximately 1,500,000 clones, more than 95% seen once. The sequenced sample consisted of naive CD4+ T cells sorted from blood. Indicated subset: CD45RA+ positively selected. This TCR came from a man in his thirties or forties in good health. The J gene is TRBJ2-1, the V gene TRBV19; D gene unclear. The CDR3 loop reads CASSTPLLSYNEQFF. As DNA, the CDR3 is TGTGCCAGTAGTACTCCGTTGCTATCCTACAATGAGCAGTTCTTC.